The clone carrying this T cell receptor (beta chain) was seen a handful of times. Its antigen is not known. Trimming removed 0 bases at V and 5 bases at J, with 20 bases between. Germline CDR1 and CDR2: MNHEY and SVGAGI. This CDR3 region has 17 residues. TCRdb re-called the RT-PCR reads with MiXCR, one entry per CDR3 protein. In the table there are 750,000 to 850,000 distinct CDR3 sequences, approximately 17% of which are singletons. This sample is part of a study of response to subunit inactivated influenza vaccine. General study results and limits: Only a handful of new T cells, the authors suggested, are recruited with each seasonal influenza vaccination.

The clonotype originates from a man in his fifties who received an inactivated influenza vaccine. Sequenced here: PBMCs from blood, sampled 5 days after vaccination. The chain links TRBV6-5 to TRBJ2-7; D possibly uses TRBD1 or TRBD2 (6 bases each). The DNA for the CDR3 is TGTGCCAGCAGTTACTCACCTATGACGGGGGCAAGAGACGAGCAGTACTTC. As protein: CASSYSPMTGARDEQYF.